This is a list of T cell receptor beta chains from one sample in a study of blood T cell repertoires in COVID-19. The table came from immunoSEQ multiplex PCR; TCRdb's copy has only in-frame clones and leaves some out. The table has 95,000 to 150,000 clones, roughly 88% seen once. Sequencing was performed on peripheral blood. These receptors originate from a man aged 35 to 55 with acute or convalescent COVID-19. Both conserved end residues are part of each CDR3. A D gene is named only where the DNA matches it firmly.

>TRBV15|.|TRBJ2-5
CATSRDGHSQETQYF
>TRBV11-2|TRBD1|TRBJ1-2
CAIPGQGALYGYTF
>TRBV10-3|TRBD1|TRBJ1-2
CAISEGQGASDYGYTF
>TRBV25-1|TRBD1|TRBJ1-2
CASTRQGYGYTF
>TRBV6-2/TRBV6-3|.|TRBJ2-1
CASSLRGSSYNEQFF
>TRBV5-4|.|TRBJ1-1
CASSLDSYTEAFF
>TRBV3-1/TRBV3-2|.|TRBJ1-4
CASSQEAGRFNEKLFF
>TRBV12-3/TRBV12-4|.|TRBJ1-2
CASSLGGIYGYTF
>TRBV5-4|.|TRBJ2-3
CASSLVIYPDTQYF
>TRBV5-8|TRBD1|TRBJ1-6
CASSLDRGGLHF
>TRBV6-5|TRBD1|TRBJ2-7
CASRLRDRGYEQYF
>TRBV30|TRBD1|TRBJ1-3
CAWSPRTGLNTIYF
>TRBV5-1|TRBD1|TRBJ1-4
CASSPGGPNEKLFF
>TRBV18|TRBD1|TRBJ2-1
CASRPGQGTVGEQFF
>TRBV19|.|TRBJ1-5
CASSIGQGKGQPQHF
>TRBV2|TRBD1|TRBJ1-2
CASYSGTAYNYGYTF
>TRBV9|.|TRBJ2-2
CASSVGGVTGELFF
>TRBV5-1|.|TRBJ2-5
CASSPATTGTGETQYF
>TRBV18|TRBD1|TRBJ1-1
CASSLDRVGTEAFF
>TRBV5-1|TRBD1|TRBJ2-2
CASSLIQGSTGELFF
>TRBV10-3|.|TRBJ1-2
CATVEDYGYTF
>TRBV4-1|.|TRBJ1-1
CASSQDRSVPAAFF
>TRBV5-4|TRBD1|TRBJ1-1
CASSLRQGTSHEAFF
>TRBV18|TRBD1|TRBJ2-1
CASSETQGESEQFF
>TRBV5-6|TRBD1|TRBJ2-7
CASSHGQGAYEQYF
>TRBV21-1|.|TRBJ2-3
CASSMQTGFTDTQYF
>TRBV12-3/TRBV12-4|TRBD1|TRBJ1-1
CASIDRVLSEAFF